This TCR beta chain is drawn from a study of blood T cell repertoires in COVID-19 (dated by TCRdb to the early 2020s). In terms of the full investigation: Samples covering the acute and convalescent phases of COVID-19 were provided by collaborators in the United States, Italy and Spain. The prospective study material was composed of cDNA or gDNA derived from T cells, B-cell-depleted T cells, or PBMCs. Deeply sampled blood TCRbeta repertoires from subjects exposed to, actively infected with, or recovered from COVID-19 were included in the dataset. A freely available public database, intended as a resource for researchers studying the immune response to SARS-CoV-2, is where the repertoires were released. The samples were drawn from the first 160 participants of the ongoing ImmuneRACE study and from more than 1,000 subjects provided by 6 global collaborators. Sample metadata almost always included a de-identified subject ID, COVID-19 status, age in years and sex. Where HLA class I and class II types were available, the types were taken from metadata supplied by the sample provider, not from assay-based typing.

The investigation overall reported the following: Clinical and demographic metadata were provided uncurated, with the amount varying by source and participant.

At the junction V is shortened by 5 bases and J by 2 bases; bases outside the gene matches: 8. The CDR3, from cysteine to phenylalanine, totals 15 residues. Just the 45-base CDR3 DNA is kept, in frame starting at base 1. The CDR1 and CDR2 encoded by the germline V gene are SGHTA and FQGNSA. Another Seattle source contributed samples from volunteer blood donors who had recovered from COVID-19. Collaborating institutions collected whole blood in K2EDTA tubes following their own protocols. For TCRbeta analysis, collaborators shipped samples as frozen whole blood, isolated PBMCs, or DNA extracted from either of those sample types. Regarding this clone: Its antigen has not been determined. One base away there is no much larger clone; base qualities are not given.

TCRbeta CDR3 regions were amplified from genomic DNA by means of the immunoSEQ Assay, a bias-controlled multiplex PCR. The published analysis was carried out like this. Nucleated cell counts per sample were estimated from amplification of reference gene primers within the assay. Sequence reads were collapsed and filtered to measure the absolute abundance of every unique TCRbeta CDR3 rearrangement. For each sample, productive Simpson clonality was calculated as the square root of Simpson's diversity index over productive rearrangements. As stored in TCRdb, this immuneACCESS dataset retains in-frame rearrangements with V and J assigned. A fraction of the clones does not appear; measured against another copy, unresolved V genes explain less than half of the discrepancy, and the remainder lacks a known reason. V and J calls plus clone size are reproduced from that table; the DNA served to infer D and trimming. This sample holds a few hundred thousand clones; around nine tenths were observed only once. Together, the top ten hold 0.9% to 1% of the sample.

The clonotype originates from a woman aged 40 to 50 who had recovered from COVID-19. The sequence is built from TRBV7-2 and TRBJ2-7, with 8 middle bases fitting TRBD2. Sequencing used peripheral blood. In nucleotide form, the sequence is TGTGCCAGCAGCACCCGGGAGGGGCGAGCCTACGAGCAGTACTTC. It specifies CASSTREGRAYEQYF.